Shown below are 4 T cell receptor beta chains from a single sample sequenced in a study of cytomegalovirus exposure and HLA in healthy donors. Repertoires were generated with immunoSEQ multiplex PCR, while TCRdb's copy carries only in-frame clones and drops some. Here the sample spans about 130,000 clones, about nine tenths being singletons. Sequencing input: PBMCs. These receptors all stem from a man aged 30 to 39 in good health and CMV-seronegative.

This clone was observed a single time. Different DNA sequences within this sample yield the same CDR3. DNA of the CDR3: TGTGCCAGTAGTATAGGGGGAGGGCCATCCTACGAGCAGTACTTC. Residues: CASSIGGGPSYEQYF. V is TRBV19 and J is TRBJ2-7, with 7 positions matching TRBD2. The CDR3 consists of 15 residues. Germline V lookup: CDR1 LNHDA, CDR2 SQIVND (reference sequence). Trimming removed 1 base from V and 1 base from J; junction bases left unmatched: 4.

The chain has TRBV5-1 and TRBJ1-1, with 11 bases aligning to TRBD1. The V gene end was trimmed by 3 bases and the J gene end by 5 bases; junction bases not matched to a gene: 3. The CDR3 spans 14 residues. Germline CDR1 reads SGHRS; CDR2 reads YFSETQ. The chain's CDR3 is CASSWGQGGTEAFF. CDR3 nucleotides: TGCGCCAGCAGCTGGGGACAGGGGGGTACTGAAGCTTTCTTT. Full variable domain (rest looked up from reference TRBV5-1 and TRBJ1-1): KAGVTQTPRYLIKTRGQQVTLSCSPISGHRSVSWYQQTPGQGLQFLFEYFSETQRNKGNFPGRFSGRQFSNSRSEMNVSTLELGDSALYLCASSWGQGGTEAFFGQGTRLTVV.

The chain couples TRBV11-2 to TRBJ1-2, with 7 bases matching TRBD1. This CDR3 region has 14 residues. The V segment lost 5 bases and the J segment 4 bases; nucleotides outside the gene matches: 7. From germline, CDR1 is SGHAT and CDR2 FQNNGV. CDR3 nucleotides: TGTGCCAGCAGCCTTAGACAGGGTGCCTATGGCTACACCTTC. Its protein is CASSLRQGAYGYTF.

CDR3 sequence (DNA): TGCGCCAGCAGCTTAGGACTAGCGGGGGCATCGCAGTTCTTC. Translating gives CASSLGLAGASQFF. The J gene is TRBJ2-1, the V gene TRBV5-1, with 13 bases aligning to TRBD2. Looked up from germline, CDR1 is SGHRS and CDR2 is YFSETQ. V was pared by 2 bases and J by 12 bases, with 5 bases of the junction left unmatched. CDR3 length equals 14 residues.